Listed here are 27 T cell receptor beta chains from one sample, sequenced in a study of human T cells and chemical hapten exposure (dated by TCRdb to 2020 to 2022). The library was made by RACE. The sample was run on a NextSeq 500. TCRdb cleaned the public reads at Q25 with fastp, built clones with MiXCR and kept in-frame beta chains. When rows share a CDR3 protein, they turn into one entry using the most common DNA and genes. This sample lists tens of thousands of distinct CDR3 sequences; approximately 32% were detected once. The leading ten clones occupy 7.5% to 10% of the sample. The sample's time point, from its label and the paper: patch test 1, 2 weeks after DPC sensitization. The sample's treatment or condition, from its label and the paper: therapeutic diphenylcyclopropenone sensitization with weekly scalp DPC. The starting material was whole blood, obtained in connection with sensitization to the hapten diphenylcyclopropenone (DPC). Receptors originate from a man in his forties or fifties with alopecia areata. Some clones in this sample may be carry-over from other donors' samples.

The chain employs TRBV6-5 and TRBJ2-7; the D call may be TRBD1 or TRBD2 (5 bases each). Germline V gene lookup returns CDR1 MNHEY and CDR2 SVGAGI. The CDR3 sequence is 15 residues long. The germline V and J ends were trimmed by 0 bases and 4 bases, with 13 bases remaining between them. CDR3 sequence (DNA): TGTGCCAGCAGTTACTCCCGGGGCGAAGTGTACGAGCAGTACTTC. Translation: CASSYSRGEVYEQYF.

The chain joins TRBV28 to TRBJ2-7; no clear D. The germline V gene has CDR1 MDHEN and CDR2 SYDVKM. The V end was cut by 5 bases, the J end by 2 bases, with 13 bases between. The CDR3 covers 14 residues. The CDR3 DNA reads as TGTGCCAGCAGTGAAGGCAACGCCGCCTACGAGCAGTACTTC. Its protein is CASSEGNAAYEQYF.

J is TRBJ2-3 and V is TRBV7-3; D call uncertain. Germline CDR1 SGHTA, CDR2 FQGTGA. V was shortened by 0 bases and J by 0 bases, with 4 bases between the two germline ends. This CDR3 is 14 amino acids long. The CDR3 reads CASSLTASTDTQYF. CDR3 bases: TGTGCCAGCAGCTTAACAGCTAGCACAGATACGCAGTATTTT.

This clonotype occurred a few times. V and J are TRBV20-1 and TRBJ2-7, with 7 nucleotides matching TRBD1. V was clipped by 7 bases and J by 4 bases; unmatched bases: 4. Germline CDR1 DFQATT, CDR2 SNEGSKA (reference sequence). The CDR3 runs to 11 residues. CDR3 residues: CSVSRGYEQYF. The CDR3 DNA reads TGCAGTGTTTCCAGGGGGTACGAGCAGTACTTC.

V and J are TRBV4-2 and TRBJ1-6; D unclear. With 1 base removed from V and 5 bases from J, the gap between germline ends came to 6 bases. CDR3 length equals 14 residues. Germline V gene data show CDR1 as LGHNA and CDR2 as YNFKEQ. The CDR3, as DNA: TGTGCCAGCAGCCAAGGCAGTCATAATTCACCCCTCCACTTT. Its protein product is CASSQGSHNSPLHF.

CDR3 loop: CASSLVSSTDTQYF. CDR3 nucleotides: TGTGCCAGCAGCTTAGTTAGTAGCACAGATACGCAGTATTTT. The genes are TRBV7-2 and TRBJ2-3; the D is unclear. The CDR3 spans 14 residues. V was clipped by 1 base and J by 0 bases, with 5 bases between them. Germline CDR1 reads SGHTA; CDR2 reads FQGNSA.

The chain is built from TRBV12-3 or TRBV12-4 and TRBJ1-6; D ambiguous. Trimming took 1 base from V and 5 from J, leaving 6 bases between them. The CDR3 has 14 residues. Here the CDR3 DNA reads TGTGCCAGCAGTTTAGAACGGAATAATTCACCCCTCCACTTT. The encoded protein is CASSLERNNSPLHF.

This rearrangement joins TRBV29-1 to TRBJ2-7, with D unresolved. The CDR3 totals 13 residues. V lost 2 bases and J lost 2, with 10 bases in between. CDR1 and CDR2 (germline): SQVTM, ANQGSEA. The CDR3 DNA is TGCAGCGTTGAATCGGCCCTTACCTACGAGCAGTACTTC. Translation: CSVESALTYEQYF.

The chain carries TRBV29-1 and TRBJ2-3, with D unresolved. The CDR3 is 13 residues long. Per the germline V gene, CDR1 is SQVTM and CDR2 is ANQGSEA. V was shortened by 4 bases and J by 0 bases, with 8 bases between the two germline ends. CDR3 amino acids: CSVGSPSTDTQYF. The DNA for the CDR3 is TGCAGCGTTGGTTCGCCAAGCACAGATACGCAGTATTTT.

This clonotype has only a few counts. The CDR3 nucleotides are TGCAGTGCTAGAGCGGGTTACACAGATACGCAGTATTTT. Its protein product is CSARAGYTDTQYF. V and J are TRBV20-1 and TRBJ2-3; unclear D gene. The CDR3 length is 13 residues. The germline V and J ends were trimmed by 1 base and 2 bases, with 7 bases remaining between them. Germline CDR1 and CDR2: DFQATT and SNEGSKA (reference sequence).

This clonotype was recorded once. The chain combines TRBV10-3 with TRBJ1-1; D possibly corresponds to TRBD1 (5 bases). The CDR3 runs to 14 residues. V lost 6 bases to trimming and J lost 0 bases, with 11 bases between them. Germline-derived CDR1 and CDR2 are ENHRY and SYGVKD. The CDR3 protein is CAISAGDLNTEAFF. CDR3 nucleotide sequence: TGTGCCATCAGCGCCGGGGACCTGAACACTGAAGCTTTCTTT.

There are a few counts of this clonotype. The chain is built from TRBV6-6 and TRBJ1-6; perhaps TRBD1 as D (6 bases). Germline V gene data show CDR1 as MNHNY and CDR2 as SVGAGI (reference sequence). V gave up 0 bases and J gave up 5 bases, with 20 bases separating them. The CDR3 length is 19 residues. The CDR3 protein is CASSYSAPDEGDNNSPLHF. CDR3 coding DNA: TGTGCCAGCAGTTACTCCGCGCCTGACGAGGGGGATAATAATTCACCCCTCCACTTT.

There are a few counts of this clonotype. V and J are TRBV24-1 and TRBJ2-3; no definite D call. Germline loops: CDR1 KGHDR, CDR2 SFDVKD. CDR3 length equals 15 residues. V lost 1 base, J lost 1 base, and 8 bases lay in between. CDR3 nucleotides: TGTGCCACCAGTGATTTTTTGCAGGGCACAGATACGCAGTATTTT. Its translation is CATSDFLQGTDTQYF.

This chain connects TRBV5-1 to TRBJ2-3; 10 bases align to TRBD2. The CDR3 has 15 residues. V trimming: 3 bases; J trimming: 2 bases; junction bases outside the gene matches: 3. CDR1 SGHRS and CDR2 YFSETQ come from the germline V gene. CDR3 DNA sequence: TGCGCCAGCAGCTCCGGACTAGCGGACACAGATACGCAGTATTTT. Its translation is CASSSGLADTDTQYF.

The chain carries TRBV4-2 and TRBJ2-1; 13 nucleotides match TRBD2. The germline CDR1 and CDR2 sequences are LGHNA and YNFKEQ. CDR3 length: 17 residues. V gave up 4 bases and J gave up 0 bases; unmatched junction bases: 3. The CDR3 bases are TGTGCCAGCAGCCCACTAGCGGGAGGGTCCTCCTACAATGAGCAGTTCTTC. Residues: CASSPLAGGSSYNEQFF.

This sequence joins TRBV9 and TRBJ2-7; TRBD2 matches at 9 bases. The germline V gene encodes CDR1 SGDLS and CDR2 YYNGEE. The CDR3 runs to 15 residues. With V trimmed by 4 bases and J by 7 bases, 12 bases remained unmatched. The CDR3 protein is CASSPRGAGGQEQYF. The CDR3 coding sequence is TGTGCCAGCAGCCCCCGGGGTGCGGGAGGGCAGGAGCAGTACTTC. Together with reference TRBV9 and TRBJ2-7, the CDR3 gives the full variable domain: DSGVTQTPKHLITATGQRVTLRCSPRSGDLSVYWYQQSLDQGLQFLIQYYNGEERAKGNILERFSAQQFPDLHSELNLSSLELGDSALYFCASSPRGAGGQEQYFGPGTRLTVT.

This clonotype was counted only a few times. The J gene is TRBJ2-7, the V gene TRBV25-1, with 9 nucleotides matching TRBD2. The CDR3 consists of 13 residues. From germline, CDR1 is MGHDK and CDR2 SYGVNS. V dropped 6 bases and J dropped 4; count of bases not matched to a gene: 4. This CDR3 reads CASRGTSSYEQYF. CDR3 sequence (DNA): TGTGCCAGCAGGGGGACTAGCAGTTACGAGCAGTACTTC.

The chain couples TRBV6-2 or TRBV6-3 to TRBJ1-5, with a tentative D call TRBD1 (6 bases). Germline V CDR1 and CDR2: MNHEY, SVGEGT. The CDR3 spans 15 residues. Trimming took 0 bases from V and 4 from J, leaving 10 bases between them. The CDR3 reads CASSYSGTNNQPQHF. The CDR3 nucleotides read TGTGCCAGCAGTTACTCAGGGACAAATAATCAGCCCCAGCATTTT.

The V gene is TRBV6-6, the J gene TRBJ1-4; D may be TRBD1 (5 bases). In germline, CDR1 is MNHNY, CDR2 SVGAGI (reference sequence). The CDR3 has 14 residues. Trimming took off 6 bases at V and 6 bases at J, with 14 bases between the two ends. Here the CDR3 DNA reads TGTGCCAGCAGGCCGACGGGAGGGGATGAAAAACTGTTTTTT. Its protein product is CASRPTGGDEKLFF.

The chain recombines TRBV29-1 with TRBJ2-1; possible D gene TRBD2, 5 bases. V was shortened by 5 bases and J by 3 bases, with 11 bases between the two germline ends. Germline CDR1 is SQVTM and CDR2 is ANQGSEA. The CDR3 has 13 residues. The CDR3 loop reads CSVRELNYNEQFF. CDR3 nucleotides: TGCAGCGTTCGGGAACTAAACTACAATGAGCAGTTCTTC.

The chain joins TRBV10-3 to TRBJ1-1; D is unclear. Looked up from germline, CDR1 is ENHRY and CDR2 is SYGVKD. With 3 bases removed from V and 7 bases from J, the gap between germline ends came to 15 bases. The CDR3 runs to 14 residues. As DNA, the CDR3 is TGTGCCATCAGTGATGCCCCCCCGGGATTTGAAGCTTTCTTT. Protein: CAISDAPPGFEAFF.

The chain employs TRBV27 and TRBJ1-5; tentative D call: TRBD1 (5 bases). The CDR3 consists of 15 residues. Germline assignment: CDR1 MNHEY and CDR2 SMNVEV (reference sequence). The V and J ends lost 7 bases and 0 bases respectively, with 13 bases between them. The CDR3 DNA reads TGTGCCAGCATGAGACAGCTCGATAGCAATCAGCCCCAGCATTTT. Its translation is CASMRQLDSNQPQHF.

The chain recombines TRBV12-3 or TRBV12-4 with TRBJ2-3, with D perhaps TRBD2 (6 bases). Deletions cut 7 bases from V and 4 bases from J, with 15 bases between. The CDR3 is 14 amino acids. The CDR3 is CASTLGRKADTQYF. DNA for the CDR3: TGTGCCAGCACCCTAGGGAGGAAGGCAGATACGCAGTATTTT.

This clonotype was recorded a few times. V and J are TRBV20-1 and TRBJ2-4; D is possibly TRBD2 (6 bases). The CDR3 contains 13 residues. Germline V gives CDR1 DFQATT, CDR2 SNEGSKA (reference sequence). CDR3 amino acids: CSADGGRKNIQYF. DNA of the CDR3: TGCAGCGCCGACGGGGGAAGGAAAAACATTCAGTACTTC.

The rearrangement links TRBV25-1 to TRBJ2-7; 14 bases map to TRBD2. Germline V gene lookup returns CDR1 MGHDK and CDR2 SYGVNS. The V segment lost 4 bases and the J segment 3 bases; nucleotides outside the gene matches: 14. The CDR3 totals 19 residues. CDR3 nucleotides: TGTGCCAGCAGTGGTCTGACTAGCGGGAGGGCCTTCCTCAACTACGAGCAGTACTTC. It translates to CASSGLTSGRAFLNYEQYF.

The J gene is TRBJ2-1, the V gene TRBV19; no clear D. V lost 6 bases and J 4 bases, leaving 10 bases between the germline ends. The CDR3 loop spans 13 amino acids. The V gene's germline CDR1 is LNHDA and CDR2 SQIVND (reference sequence). CDR3 DNA: TGTGCCAGTAGCCTGGGTGGGTACAATGAGCAGTTCTTC. Its protein product is CASSLGGYNEQFF.

The chain couples TRBV5-1 to TRBJ2-3; D remains ambiguous. Trimming left V 7 bases short and J 2 bases short, with 20 bases between. The V gene's germline CDR1 is SGHRS and CDR2 YFSETQ. CDR3 size: 16 residues. CDR3 sequence reads: CASRPSAVSTTDTQYF. In DNA form, the CDR3 reads TGCGCCAGCCGCCCTTCTGCGGTATCGACCACAGATACGCAGTATTTT.